These 2 T cell receptor beta chains share one sample of origin, sequenced in a study of response to subunit inactivated influenza vaccine. TCRdb re-called the RT-PCR reads through MiXCR, storing one row per CDR3 protein. The table includes hundreds of thousands of distinct CDR3 sequences, 15% to 19% detected once. The sample here was PBMCs from blood, taken approximately 13 days after vaccination. The receptors derive from a man aged 45-65 years who received an inactivated influenza vaccine.

This clonotype was seen a few times. The rearrangement links TRBV4-2 to TRBJ2-2; 10 bases map to TRBD2. The CDR3 spans 15 residues. Trimming removed 1 base from V and 6 bases from J; junction bases left unmatched: 2. Germline V CDR1 and CDR2: LGHNA, YNFKEQ. The CDR3 DNA sequence: TGTGCCAGCAGCCAAGTGAGCGGGAGGGCCGGGGAGCTGTTTTTT. This encodes CASSQVSGRAGELFF.

The chain carries TRBV7-9 and TRBJ2-3, with 12 bases identical to TRBD2. CDR1 is SEHNR, CDR2 FQNEAQ, per germline (reference sequence). The CDR3 is 14 residues long. The ends lost 11 bases at V and 2 bases at J; junction bases unmatched: 5. The CDR3 loop reads CAVGLAGNTDTQYF. DNA for the CDR3: TGTGCCGTAGGACTAGCGGGGAACACAGATACGCAGTATTTT.